This T cell receptor beta chain originates from a study of cytomegalovirus exposure and HLA in healthy donors. As to this clone: The antigen is not known.

The germline V gene has CDR1 SGHRS and CDR2 YFSETQ. The CDR3 is 15 residues long. The junction had 12 bases not matched to a gene; V was cut back by 5 bases and J by 5 bases. A multiplex PCR was run with 60 Vbeta primers and 13 Jbeta primers. Assay: immunoSEQ multiplex PCR; the TCRdb copy retains only in-frame clones and omits some. The sample gives approximately 59,000 clones, almost 80% of which show up once; about 3% is in the top ten. Findings of the study overall: When analyzed later, a missense DCLRE1C variant was found to be linked to TCR beta V- and J-gene trimming. In vitro data verified three CMV-associated chains as specific for CMV antigens.

The clonotype originates from a girl between 10 and 17 years old in good health and CMV-seropositive. The source material was PBMCs. The rearrangement joins TRBV5-1 to TRBJ1-1; 7 positions match TRBD1. The CDR3 here is CASSRQGGRETEAFF. For the CDR3, the DNA is TGCGCCAGCAGTAGACAGGGCGGACGGGAAACTGAAGCTTTCTTT.